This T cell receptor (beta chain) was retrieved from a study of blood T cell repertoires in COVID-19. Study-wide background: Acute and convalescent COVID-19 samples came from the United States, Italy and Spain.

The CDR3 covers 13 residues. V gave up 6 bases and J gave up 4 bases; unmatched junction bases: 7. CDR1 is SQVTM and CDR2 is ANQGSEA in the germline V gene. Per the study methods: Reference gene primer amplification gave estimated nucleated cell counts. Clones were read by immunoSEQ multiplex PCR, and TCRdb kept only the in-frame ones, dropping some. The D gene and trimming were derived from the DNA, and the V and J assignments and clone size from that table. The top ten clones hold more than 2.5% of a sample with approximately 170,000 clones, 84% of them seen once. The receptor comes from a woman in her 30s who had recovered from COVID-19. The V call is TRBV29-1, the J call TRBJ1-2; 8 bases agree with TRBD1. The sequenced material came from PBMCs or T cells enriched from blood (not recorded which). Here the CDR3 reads CSVDRGLGYGYTF. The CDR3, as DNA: TGCAGCGTCGACAGGGGCTTGGGCTATGGCTACACCTTC.